The 22 T cell receptor beta chains reported below all come from one sample, sequenced in a study of blood T cell dynamics during melanoma immunotherapy. This sample's time point: pre-treatment baseline. Only in-frame clones appear in the TCRdb table, and some are missing; sequencing was by immunoSEQ multiplex PCR. The sample yields 11,000 or so clones, roughly 85% seen once. Here the sequenced sample was blood, taken from a patient treated with checkpoint blockade. Receptors were obtained from a human donor with melanoma.

The chain recombines TRBV23-1 with TRBJ2-7; 10 bases are shared with TRBD2. TRBV23-1 is an ORF, and what it does is uncertain. The CDR3 has 15 residues. The J segment lost 4 bases and the V segment lost 3 bases, leaving 6 bases of the junction unmatched. The CDR3 region has the DNA TGCGCCAGCAGTCAGCAGCGGGGGGGCGGGTACGAGCAGTACGTC. Protein: CASSQQRGGGYEQYV.

The chain joins TRBV6-1 to TRBJ2-1; TRBD1 might be the D (7 bases). Trimming cost V 6 bases and J 7 bases, with 13 bases left between them. The length of the CDR3 is 13 residues. Per the germline V gene, CDR1 is MNHNS and CDR2 is SASEGT. The CDR3: CASRSAGGNEQFF. The CDR3 DNA reads as TGTGCCAGCAGATCCGCAGGGGGGAATGAGCAGTTCTTC.

J is TRBJ1-1 and V is TRBV6-5, with no clear D. Germline-derived CDR1 and CDR2 are MNHEY and SVGAGI. This CDR3 contains 13 residues. The V and J ends lost 6 bases and 4 bases respectively, with 12 bases between them. The CDR3 bases are TGTGCCAGCAGGAGGGATCCGGCCACTGAAGCTTTCTTT. Translating gives CASRRDPATEAFF.

V gene TRBV28 combines with J gene TRBJ2-1, with D tentatively TRBD1 (5 bases). Germline V gene data show CDR1 as MDHEN and CDR2 as SYDVKM. V lost 6 bases, J lost 4 bases, and 16 bases lay in between. This CDR3 has 15 residues. The CDR3 loop reads CASSSQGLGYNEQFF. CDR3 sequence (DNA): TGTGCCAGCAGCTCCCAGGGTTTGGGTTACAATGAGCAGTTCTTC.

This rearrangement joins TRBV27 to TRBJ1-2; D remains unclear. The V and J ends lost 3 bases and 7 bases respectively, with 18 bases between them. Per germline, CDR1 MNHEY and CDR2 SMNVEV (reference sequence). CDR3 length: 15 residues. This CDR3 is CASSFSRANKGGYTF. The CDR3 nucleotides are TGTGCCAGCAGTTTTTCGCGGGCTAACAAAGGTGGCTACACCTTC.

This clone was picked up one time. The chain employs TRBV6-1 and TRBJ1-2; possibly TRBD1 for D (6 bases). The CDR3 is 13 residues long. Germline V gene sequence: CDR1 MNHNS, CDR2 SASEGT. Trimming left V 2 bases short and J 2 bases short, with 6 bases between. This CDR3 reads CASSETGNYGYTF. The CDR3 coding sequence is TGTGCCAGCAGTGAAACAGGGAACTATGGCTACACCTTC.

The chain combines TRBV4-2 with TRBJ1-1; D gene unclear. The CDR3 totals 14 residues. Trimming removed 4 bases at V and 4 bases at J, with 13 bases between. Germline V CDR1 and CDR2: LGHNA, YNFKEQ. This CDR3 reads CASSPLPTSTEAFF. The DNA of the CDR3 is TGTGCCAGCAGCCCCCTCCCGACCAGCACTGAAGCTTTCTTT.

The CDR3 DNA follows: TGTGCCAGCAGTGGCCCCTCCGGGACTAGCGGGAGATACAATGAGCAGTTCTTC. Its translation: CASSGPSGTSGRYNEQFF. This chain connects TRBV6-1 to TRBJ2-1, with TRBD2 matching over 14 bases. The ends lost 4 bases at V and 4 bases at J; junction bases unmatched: 9. The CDR3 length is 18 residues. CDR1 and CDR2 (germline): MNHNS, SASEGT.

This chain joins TRBV10-3 and TRBJ1-2, with 9 bases identical to TRBD1. Germline V gives CDR1 ENHRY, CDR2 SYGVKD. With V trimmed by 10 bases and J by 3 bases, 6 bases remained unmatched. The CDR3 totals 13 residues. The CDR3: CANRQGGDYGYTF. As DNA, the CDR3 is TGTGCCAACCGACAGGGGGGTGACTATGGCTACACCTTC.

This chain uses TRBV5-1 with TRBJ2-7; a possible D gene is TRBD1 (6 bases). From germline, CDR1 is SGHRS and CDR2 YFSETQ. Trimming removed 2 bases at V and 6 bases at J, with 15 bases between. There are 14 residues in the CDR3. CDR3 in DNA: TGCGCCAGCAGCTTAGGGTGGGACATGGGCGAGCAGTACGTC. Translated, it gives CASSLGWDMGEQYV.

This chain uses TRBV7-9 with TRBJ1-1, with D possibly TRBD1 on 6 matching bases. V lost 2 bases to trimming and J lost 4 bases, with 14 bases between them. CDR1 SEHNR and CDR2 FQNEAQ come from the germline V gene (reference sequence). The CDR3 consists of 15 residues. The chain's CDR3 is CASSLMAGAVTEAFF. CDR3 DNA: TGTGCCAGCAGCTTAATGGCAGGGGCCGTCACTGAAGCTTTCTTT.

The CDR3 DNA is TGCGCCAGCAGCCAAGATTCCACTAGCGGGAGGGTTAACACCGGGGAGCTGTTTTTT. The encoded protein is CASSQDSTSGRVNTGELFF. The chain uses TRBV4-1 and TRBJ2-2, with 13 bases aligning to TRBD2. The CDR3 loop spans 19 amino acids. V was pared by 0 bases and J by 2 bases, with 6 bases of the junction left unmatched. CDR1 MGHRA and CDR2 YSYEKL come from the germline V gene.

Comment on this clone: Germline and junction disagree at one end, which may indicate a read error. The chain has TRBV28 and TRBJ2-5, with D hard to call. CDR3 length: 13 amino acids. The germline V gene has CDR1 MDHEN and CDR2 SYDVKM. DNA for the CDR3: TGTGCCAGCAGTCCCTCGTACCAAGAGACCAAGTACTTC. Translating gives CASSPSYQETKYF. Full variable domain (rest looked up from reference TRBV28 and TRBJ2-5): DVKVTQSSRYLVKRTGEKVFLECVQDMDHENMFWYRQDPGLGLRLIYFSYDVKMKEKGDIPEGYSVSREKKERFSLILESASTNQTSMYLCASSPSYQETKYFGPGTRLLVL.

A single count supports this clone. Within the sample, other DNA sequences also encode this same CDR3. The chain couples TRBV6-5 to TRBJ1-4; a possible D gene is TRBD1 (5 bases). The CDR3 length is 12 residues. Between the trimmed V and J ends, which lost 6 bases and 5 bases, there was a span of 7 bases. The germline V gene has CDR1 MNHEY and CDR2 SVGAGI. CDR3 amino acids: CASRRGNEKLFF. CDR3 DNA sequence: TGTGCCAGCAGGAGGGGCAATGAAAAACTGTTTTTT.

This clone was seen a handful of times. V is TRBV2 and J is TRBJ1-2; 8 nucleotides match TRBD1. V was clipped by 6 bases and J by 3 bases; unmatched bases: 0. CDR3 length: 12 residues. CDR1 SNHLY and CDR2 FYNNEI come from the germline V gene. The CDR3 DNA reads TGTGCCAGCAGGACAGGGGACTATGGCTACACCTTC. Protein: CASRTGDYGYTF.

This chain joins TRBV6-6 and TRBJ1-1; 7 bases are a match to TRBD1. The CDR3 sequence is 14 residues long. V shed 5 bases and J 2 bases; nucleotides not matched to a gene: 5. Per germline, CDR1 MNHNY and CDR2 SVGAGI (reference sequence). For the CDR3, the DNA is TGTGCCAGCAGTACCTGGACAGGAAACACTGAAGCTTTCTTT. Translating it yields CASSTWTGNTEAFF.

This clone was seen more than once but under ten times. The chain is built from TRBV7-9 and TRBJ1-2; D is ambiguous. The germline V and J ends were trimmed by 1 base and 6 bases, with 6 bases remaining between them. CDR3 length equals 12 residues. The germline gives CDR1 SEHNR, CDR2 FQNEAQ (reference sequence). CDR3 residues: CASSLGPDGYTF. CDR3 DNA: TGTGCCAGCAGCTTAGGGCCTGATGGCTACACCTTC.

The rearrangement uses TRBV5-4 and TRBJ2-3, with D hard to call. Deletions cut 2 bases from V and 2 bases from J, with 3 bases between. Germline V gene data show CDR1 as SGHNT and CDR2 as YYREEE (reference sequence). The CDR3 extends over 12 amino acids. The CDR3 bases are TGTGCCAGCAGCTTCTCCACAGATACGCAGTATTTT. Its translation: CASSFSTDTQYF.

This chain links TRBV19 with TRBJ1-5; 7 bases are a match to TRBD1. Per the germline V gene, CDR1 is LNHDA and CDR2 is SQIVND (reference sequence). The CDR3 is made up of 17 amino acids. V dropped 0 bases and J dropped 3; count of bases not matched to a gene: 8. CDR3 in amino acids: CASSIDPTGRPNQPQHF. The CDR3 coding sequence is TGTGCCAGTAGTATAGACCCGACAGGGAGGCCCAATCAGCCCCAGCATTTT. Based on the CDR3 plus reference TRBV19 and TRBJ1-5, the full variable domain is DGGITQSPKYLFRKEGQNVTLSCEQNLNHDAMYWYRQDPGQGLRLIYYSQIVNDFQKGDIAEGYSVSREKKESFPLTVTSAQKNPTAFYLCASSIDPTGRPNQPQHFGDGTRLSIL.

This chain joins TRBV6-5 and TRBJ2-1; TRBD2 matches at 8 bases. The J segment lost 6 bases and the V segment lost 4 bases, leaving 8 bases of the junction unmatched. The CDR3 loop spans 15 amino acids. Germline values: CDR1 MNHEY, CDR2 SVGAGI. CDR3 sequence: CASSSAGTSVNEQFF. Written as DNA, the CDR3 is TGTGCCAGCAGTTCAGCCGGGACTAGTGTCAATGAGCAGTTCTTC.

This chain uses TRBV19 with TRBJ1-6; D might be TRBD1 (5 bases). This CDR3 has 12 residues. In germline, CDR1 is LNHDA, CDR2 SQIVND (reference sequence). V was clipped by 6 bases and J by 8 bases, with 8 bases between them. CDR3: CASRTEYSPLHF. The CDR3 coding sequence is TGTGCCAGTAGGACAGAATATTCACCCCTCCACTTT.

The chain carries TRBV10-3 and TRBJ1-1; D gene unclear. CDR1 is ENHRY and CDR2 is SYGVKD in the germline V gene. V was shortened by 8 bases and J by 0 bases, with 10 bases between the two germline ends. This CDR3 spans 13 amino acids. In DNA, the CDR3 is TGTGCCATCCGGCTCCTCATGAACACTGAAGCTTTCTTT. This codes for CAIRLLMNTEAFF.